This T cell receptor beta chain stems from a study of tumor and adjacent non-tumor tissue in lung cancer. About the research overall: The cohort had around twelve adenocarcinoma, a couple of squamous cell and 1 small cell patients. On average, productive TCRbeta reads reached a few million per sample.

General study results and limits: TCR diversity was significantly greater in tumor than normal lung tissue.

No cell sorting was done before RNA was extracted from the tissue. Distant lung tissue was collected more than 3 cm away from the tumor edge. Between August and November 2014, newly diagnosed, chemotherapy-naive lung cancer patients underwent thoracic surgery in China. In its sample, this clonotype was seen once. Its cognate antigen is unknown. TCRbeta libraries were built with three rounds of nested PCR, modified from ARM-PCR. TCRdb processed the multiplex PCR reads anew with MiXCR; each CDR3 protein has one entry. The sample records some 100,000 distinct CDR3 sequences, roughly 60% being singletons. This receptor was identified in a man aged 30-40 years with non-small cell lung cancer. Sequencing was done on a sample of distant non-tumor lung tissue.

The CDR3 nucleotides read TGTGCCAGCAGCCTGACCTCCGGGACATGGAATTCACCCCTCCACTTT. It specifies CASSLTSGTWNSPLHF. The chain employs TRBV11-2 and TRBJ1-6; perhaps TRBD1 as D (6 bases). Germline CDR1 is SGHAT and CDR2 is FQNNGV. Trimming stripped 5 bases from V and 7 bases from J, with 18 bases between. CDR3 size: 16 residues. Full variable domain (outside the CDR3, taken from reference TRBV11-2 and TRBJ1-6): EAGVAQSPRYKIIEKRQSVAFWCNPISGHATLYWYQQILGQGPKLLIQFQNNGVVDDSQLPKDRFSAERLKGVDSTLKIQPAKLEDSAVYLCASSLTSGTWNSPLHFGNGTRLTVT.